These T cell receptor beta chains were read from a single sample in a study of response to subunit inactivated influenza vaccine. MiXCR was run by TCRdb on the RT-PCR reads, yielding one entry per CDR3 protein. The sample lists about 500,000 distinct CDR3 sequences; 10% to 15% were seen once. The material sequenced was PBMCs from blood, taken 35 to 45 days after vaccination. The receptors derive from a man aged 45 to 65 who received an inactivated influenza vaccine. Each CDR3 is given with its conserved first and last residue. Each record gives: J gene, D gene, clone size, V gene, CDR3 DNA, CDR3 protein. The D gene is left open where the match is weak. A row's size may be missing; if present it is once, few, many or a size class.

J gene: TRBJ2-5; D gene: TRBD1; clone size: few; V gene: TRBV6-5; CDR3 DNA: TGTGCCAGCAGTTACTCGTTGTACAGGGGGTTGGAGACCCAGTACTTC; CDR3 protein: CASSYSLYRGLETQYF
J gene: TRBJ2-1; D gene: TRBD2; clone size: few; V gene: TRBV11-1; CDR3 DNA: TGTGCCAGCAGCTTAGTCCTGCCTAGCGGGAACAATGAGCAGTTCTTC; CDR3 protein: CASSLVLPSGNNEQFF
J gene: TRBJ1-5; D gene: NA; clone size: NA; V gene: TRBV12-3/TRBV12-4; CDR3 DNA: TGTGCCAGCAGTTTGGCGGGATTTCAGCCCCAGCATTTT; CDR3 protein: CASSLAGFQPQHF
J gene: TRBJ1-6; D gene: NA; clone size: few; V gene: TRBV4-2; CDR3 DNA: TGTGCCAGCAGCCAAGGGGACCCTGGAACACCCCTCCACTTT; CDR3 protein: CASSQGDPGTPLHF
J gene: TRBJ2-5; D gene: NA; clone size: few; V gene: TRBV6-1; CDR3 DNA: TGTGCCAGCAGTCGAACCCCGGGACGCCCAGAGACCCAGTACTTC; CDR3 protein: CASSRTPGRPETQYF
J gene: TRBJ1-1; D gene: NA; clone size: few; V gene: TRBV15; CDR3 DNA: TGTGCCACCAGCAGAGTTGGGCAGGCGAACACTGAAGCTTTCTTT; CDR3 protein: CATSRVGQANTEAFF
J gene: TRBJ2-1; D gene: NA; clone size: few; V gene: TRBV7-2; CDR3 DNA: TGTGCCAGCACCCTGGGGTCTAGGGCGAATGAGCAGTTCTTC; CDR3 protein: CASTLGSRANEQFF
J gene: TRBJ2-1; D gene: TRBD1; clone size: many; V gene: TRBV29-1; CDR3 DNA: TGCAGCGTTCGCAGAGGGGGCCAGAATGAGCAGTTCTTC; CDR3 protein: CSVRRGGQNEQFF
J gene: TRBJ2-7; D gene: NA; clone size: NA; V gene: TRBV9; CDR3 DNA: TGTGCCAGCAGCGTAGGTCTCAAGGCCTACGAGCAGTACTTC; CDR3 protein: CASSVGLKAYEQYF
J gene: TRBJ1-2; D gene: NA; clone size: few; V gene: TRBV6-7; CDR3 DNA: TGTGCCAGCAGGTACAGGGTTACGAAATATGGCTACACCTTC; CDR3 protein: CASRYRVTKYGYTF
J gene: TRBJ2-3; D gene: NA; clone size: NA; V gene: TRBV7-2; CDR3 DNA: TGTGCCAGCAGCTTAGTAGGTTACACAGATACGCAGTATTTT; CDR3 protein: CASSLVGYTDTQYF
J gene: TRBJ2-2; D gene: NA; clone size: few; V gene: TRBV29-1; CDR3 DNA: TGCAGCGTCCCCGGTCCCACCGGGGAGCTGTTTTTT; CDR3 protein: CSVPGPTGELFF
J gene: TRBJ2-7; D gene: NA; clone size: NA; V gene: TRBV18; CDR3 DNA: TGTGCCAGCTCACCACAAGAACTGACAGGTGACGAGCAGTACTTC; CDR3 protein: CASSPQELTGDEQYF
J gene: TRBJ2-7; D gene: NA; clone size: many; V gene: TRBV5-6; CDR3 DNA: TGTGCCAGCAGCTTGGCCGGCATCCCTGAGCAGTACTTC; CDR3 protein: CASSLAGIPEQYF
J gene: TRBJ2-5; D gene: TRBD2; clone size: few; V gene: TRBV9; CDR3 DNA: TGTGCCAGCAGCGTGGGGACTAGCGGGAGTGTAGAGACCCAGTACTTC; CDR3 protein: CASSVGTSGSVETQYF
J gene: TRBJ1-2; D gene: NA; clone size: many; V gene: TRBV7-9; CDR3 DNA: TGTGCCAGCAAAGGAGAGGCTTGGCCTCCGGGCTACACCTTC; CDR3 protein: CASKGEAWPPGYTF
J gene: TRBJ2-2; D gene: TRBD1; clone size: few; V gene: TRBV5-1; CDR3 DNA: TGCGCCAGTAGCGCGGGACAGGGCAACACCGGGGAGCTGTTTTTT; CDR3 protein: CASSAGQGNTGELFF
J gene: TRBJ2-7; D gene: TRBD2; clone size: NA; V gene: TRBV20-1; CDR3 DNA: TGCAGTGCTACGGGACTAGCGGGAGTGAAGCCCTACGAGCAGTACTTC; CDR3 protein: CSATGLAGVKPYEQYF
J gene: TRBJ2-7; D gene: TRBD1; clone size: few; V gene: TRBV11-1; CDR3 DNA: TGTGCCAGCAGCTTAGCCCGCATCGACAGGGCAGGGCCCTACGAGCAGTACTTC; CDR3 protein: CASSLARIDRAGPYEQYF
J gene: TRBJ2-7; D gene: NA; clone size: NA; V gene: TRBV5-5; CDR3 DNA: TGTGCCAGCAGCTCGGCTCTCTGGCGGGGAACCTACGAGCAGTACTTC; CDR3 protein: CASSSALWRGTYEQYF
J gene: TRBJ2-1; D gene: TRBD2; clone size: NA; V gene: TRBV5-1; CDR3 DNA: TGCGCCAGCAGCTTCGTGGGGCTAGCGGGGATTAGCACCTACAATGAGCAGTTCTTC; CDR3 protein: CASSFVGLAGISTYNEQFF
J gene: TRBJ1-4; D gene: NA; clone size: few; V gene: TRBV6-1; CDR3 DNA: TGTGCCAGCAGCCCCACACCAACTAATGAAAAACTGTTTTTT; CDR3 protein: CASSPTPTNEKLFF
J gene: TRBJ1-2; D gene: NA; clone size: few; V gene: TRBV27; CDR3 DNA: TGTGCCAGCAGTCCCTCAACGTTGGGTAGATATGGCTACACCTTC; CDR3 protein: CASSPSTLGRYGYTF
J gene: TRBJ2-1; D gene: NA; clone size: few; V gene: TRBV3-1; CDR3 DNA: TGTGCCAGCAGCCGTTCGAGGTTCAATGAGCAGTTCTTC; CDR3 protein: CASSRSRFNEQFF
J gene: TRBJ1-2; D gene: NA; clone size: few; V gene: TRBV5-6; CDR3 DNA: TGTGCCAGCAGCTTGGGCCGCTCGGGCTATGGCTACACCTTC; CDR3 protein: CASSLGRSGYGYTF
J gene: TRBJ2-7; D gene: TRBD1; clone size: many; V gene: TRBV5-5; CDR3 DNA: TGTGCCAGCAGCTTGGCAGCGGGACAGGGAACCTACGAGCAGTACTTC; CDR3 protein: CASSLAAGQGTYEQYF
J gene: TRBJ2-1; D gene: NA; clone size: few; V gene: TRBV7-6; CDR3 DNA: TGTGCCAGCAGCTCAACCCCGGGACTCTACAATGAGCAGTTCTTC; CDR3 protein: CASSSTPGLYNEQFF
J gene: TRBJ2-1; D gene: TRBD2; clone size: NA; V gene: TRBV24-1; CDR3 DNA: TGTGCCACCAGTGATTTGAGGCGGGGGGGCCTCGATGAGCAGTTCTTC; CDR3 protein: CATSDLRRGGLDEQFF
J gene: TRBJ2-3; D gene: NA; clone size: few; V gene: TRBV24-1; CDR3 DNA: TGTGCCACCGCCCCTGGCACAGATACGCAGTATTTT; CDR3 protein: CATAPGTDTQYF
J gene: TRBJ2-1; D gene: TRBD2; clone size: many; V gene: TRBV29-1; CDR3 DNA: TGCAGCGTTGCGACTAGCGGCGTCCACAATGAGCAGTTCTTC; CDR3 protein: CSVATSGVHNEQFF
J gene: TRBJ2-1; D gene: NA; clone size: many; V gene: TRBV5-6; CDR3 DNA: TGTGCCAGCAGCTTGGAAAGGTTAGCGGTCTATGAGCAGTTCTTC; CDR3 protein: CASSLERLAVYEQFF
J gene: TRBJ2-7; D gene: NA; clone size: NA; V gene: TRBV5-1; CDR3 DNA: TGCGCCAGCAGCTCCCGTACCGGGGGTGCAAACGAGCAGTACTTC; CDR3 protein: CASSSRTGGANEQYF
J gene: TRBJ1-1; D gene: TRBD1; clone size: many; V gene: TRBV6-5; CDR3 DNA: TGTGCCAGCAGTTACTCCTCTCGGTTACAGGGGCACACTGAAGCTTTCTTT; CDR3 protein: CASSYSSRLQGHTEAFF
J gene: TRBJ2-1; D gene: NA; clone size: NA; V gene: TRBV11-3; CDR3 DNA: TGTGCCAGCAGCTTAGATGGGCCAGGCGGCAACAATGAGCAGTTCTTC; CDR3 protein: CASSLDGPGGNNEQFF
J gene: TRBJ2-7; D gene: NA; clone size: few; V gene: TRBV5-1; CDR3 DNA: TGCGCCAGCAGCAGGAGGACTCTCGCCTACGAGCAGTACTTC; CDR3 protein: CASSRRTLAYEQYF
J gene: TRBJ2-7; D gene: NA; clone size: few; V gene: TRBV5-5; CDR3 DNA: TGTGCCAGCAGCTTGTATTCGGAGACCTACGAGCAGTACTTC; CDR3 protein: CASSLYSETYEQYF
J gene: TRBJ1-2; D gene: NA; clone size: NA; V gene: TRBV6-6; CDR3 DNA: TGTGCCAGCGCGACCGACGGGGCTGGCTACACCTTC; CDR3 protein: CASATDGAGYTF
J gene: TRBJ2-5; D gene: TRBD2; clone size: NA; V gene: TRBV28; CDR3 DNA: TGTGCCAGCTGCCGACTAGCGGGAGGGCCTTGGCAAGAGACCCAGTACTTC; CDR3 protein: CASCRLAGGPWQETQYF
J gene: TRBJ2-1; D gene: NA; clone size: NA; V gene: TRBV28; CDR3 DNA: TGTGCCAGCAGCTACGGGACCTTGTACAATGAGCAGTTCTTC; CDR3 protein: CASSYGTLYNEQFF
J gene: TRBJ2-1; D gene: NA; clone size: few; V gene: TRBV11-2; CDR3 DNA: TGTGCCAGCAGCCTCCTCCGGGAGCTGGGTGAGCAGTTCTTC; CDR3 protein: CASSLLRELGEQFF
J gene: TRBJ2-7; D gene: NA; clone size: NA; V gene: TRBV6-5; CDR3 DNA: TGTGCCAGCAGTTACTCGAGTAGCGGCTACGAGCAGTACTTC; CDR3 protein: CASSYSSSGYEQYF
J gene: TRBJ2-7; D gene: TRBD2; clone size: NA; V gene: TRBV5-1; CDR3 DNA: TGCGCCAGCAGCTTACCGGGACTAGCCGTCCACGAGCAGTACTTC; CDR3 protein: CASSLPGLAVHEQYF
J gene: TRBJ1-1; D gene: NA; clone size: many; V gene: TRBV29-1; CDR3 DNA: TGCAGCGTTAGGAGTTACACTGAAGCTTTCTTT; CDR3 protein: CSVRSYTEAFF
J gene: TRBJ2-5; D gene: TRBD2; clone size: few; V gene: TRBV5-1; CDR3 DNA: TGCGCCAGCAGCTTGGCTCTAGCGGGGGCTCAAGAGACCCAGTACTTC; CDR3 protein: CASSLALAGAQETQYF
J gene: TRBJ2-7; D gene: TRBD2; clone size: few; V gene: TRBV20-1; CDR3 DNA: TGCTGTGCTAGTCCCGGGGATTCGGGGGGGGTTAACTACGAGCAGTACTTC; CDR3 protein: CCASPGDSGGVNYEQYF
J gene: TRBJ2-1; D gene: NA; clone size: few; V gene: TRBV7-3; CDR3 DNA: TGTGCCAGCAGCTTAGTTCTTGGCTCCTACAATGAGCAGTTCTTC; CDR3 protein: CASSLVLGSYNEQFF
J gene: TRBJ2-7; D gene: TRBD1; clone size: few; V gene: TRBV5-1; CDR3 DNA: TGCGCCAGCTCCGACAGGGGCGCCACCTACGAGCAGTACTTC; CDR3 protein: CASSDRGATYEQYF
J gene: TRBJ2-5; D gene: NA; clone size: few; V gene: TRBV7-9; CDR3 DNA: TGTGCCAGCAGCTCCCGACTAGAATCGCAAGAGACCCAGTACTTC; CDR3 protein: CASSSRLESQETQYF
J gene: TRBJ2-2; D gene: NA; clone size: NA; V gene: TRBV12-2; CDR3 DNA: TGTGCAAGTCGCCAAGGACAGGTGAACACCGGGGAGCTGTTTTTT; CDR3 protein: CASRQGQVNTGELFF
J gene: TRBJ2-2; D gene: TRBD1; clone size: NA; V gene: TRBV7-9; CDR3 DNA: TGTGCCAGCAGCCCCTTAACCGGACAGGGGTACACCGGGGAGCTGTTTTTT; CDR3 protein: CASSPLTGQGYTGELFF
J gene: TRBJ1-1; D gene: NA; clone size: few; V gene: TRBV10-3; CDR3 DNA: TGTGCCATCAGTGTTGGTCAGCCCACTGAAGCTTTCTTT; CDR3 protein: CAISVGQPTEAFF
J gene: TRBJ2-7; D gene: NA; clone size: few; V gene: TRBV10-2; CDR3 DNA: TGCGCCAGCAGTGATCGGGGATTCTACGAGCAGTACTTC; CDR3 protein: CASSDRGFYEQYF
J gene: TRBJ2-3; D gene: TRBD2; clone size: few; V gene: TRBV20-1; CDR3 DNA: TGCAGTGCTAGTGCGGGGACGGGGGGGAGTGCGCAGTATTTT; CDR3 protein: CSASAGTGGSAQYF
J gene: TRBJ2-1; D gene: NA; clone size: NA; V gene: TRBV7-9; CDR3 DNA: TGTGCCAGCAGCTTAGGAGTACTTCAGCGGCTGTACAATGAGCAGTTCTTC; CDR3 protein: CASSLGVLQRLYNEQFF
J gene: TRBJ2-5; D gene: NA; clone size: many; V gene: TRBV10-3; CDR3 DNA: TGTGCCATCAGTGAGTCGAGGGTAGAGACCCAGTACTTC; CDR3 protein: CAISESRVETQYF
J gene: TRBJ2-1; D gene: NA; clone size: NA; V gene: TRBV7-9; CDR3 DNA: TGTGCCAGTGCCACTGGGTCGCCCTTACCCTCCTACAATGAGCAGTTCTTC; CDR3 protein: CASATGSPLPSYNEQFF
J gene: TRBJ2-4; D gene: TRBD2; clone size: NA; V gene: TRBV7-3; CDR3 DNA: TGTGCCCGCTGCTCCCGGGGGGGCCGGTTAGCCAAAAACATTCAGTACTTC; CDR3 protein: CARCSRGGRLAKNIQYF